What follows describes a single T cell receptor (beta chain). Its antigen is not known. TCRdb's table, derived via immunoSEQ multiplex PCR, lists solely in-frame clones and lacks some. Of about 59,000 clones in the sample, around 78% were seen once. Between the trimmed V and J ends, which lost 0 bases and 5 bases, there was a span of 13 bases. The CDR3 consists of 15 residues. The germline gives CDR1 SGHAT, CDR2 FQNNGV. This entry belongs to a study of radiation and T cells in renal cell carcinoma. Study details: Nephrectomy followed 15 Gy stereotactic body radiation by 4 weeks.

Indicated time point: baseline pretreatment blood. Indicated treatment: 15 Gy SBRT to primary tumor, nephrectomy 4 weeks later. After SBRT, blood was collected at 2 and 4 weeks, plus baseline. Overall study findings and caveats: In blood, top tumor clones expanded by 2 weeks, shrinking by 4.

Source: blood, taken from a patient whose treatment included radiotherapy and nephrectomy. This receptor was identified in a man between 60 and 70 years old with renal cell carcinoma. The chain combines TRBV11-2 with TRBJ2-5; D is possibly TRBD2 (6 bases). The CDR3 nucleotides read TGTGCCAGCAGCTTAGAAGGTCGGGGGTGGGAGACCCAGTACTTC. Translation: CASSLEGRGWETQYF.